This TCR beta chain was sequenced during a study of T cell repertoires in cytomegalovirus infection. Study in general: Public TCR beta signatures marked donors with CMV infection and the matching HLA.

One entry per CDR3 protein, called by TCRdb with MiXCR from the reads. Found here are nearly 650,000 distinct CDR3 sequences, about 24% of them singletons; the top ten hold under 8.5%. Germline V gene sequence: CDR1 MNHEY, CDR2 SVGAGI. Between the trimmed V and J ends, which lost 2 bases and 0 bases, there was a span of 2 bases. This CDR3 has 13 amino acids. This clonotype was seen a few times. This sequence joins TRBV6-5 and TRBJ1-3, with D unclear. Sequencing used CD8+ T cells from PBMCs. The receptor was derived from a human donor in good health (CMV status not recorded). Some clones in this sample may be carry-over from other donors' samples. The CDR3 spells CASSYISGNTIYF. The DNA for the CDR3 is TGTGCCAGCAGTTACATCTCTGGAAACACCATATATTTT.